The TCR beta chain under discussion was sequenced for a study of blood T cell repertoires in COVID-19. CDR1 and CDR2 from the germline V gene are MNHEY and SMNVEV (reference sequence). This CDR3 has 18 residues. The junction had 18 bases not matched to a gene; V was cut back by 4 bases and J by 6 bases. Original processing methods: Nucleated cell counts were estimated from reference gene primer amplification. Assay: immunoSEQ multiplex PCR; the TCRdb copy retains only in-frame clones and omits some. V and J calls and clone size are as listed in that table; D and trimming were resolved from the DNA. The sample yields more than 65,000 clones, about 70% seen once.

This TCR derives from a woman older than 75 with active or convalescent COVID-19. The sequencing sample was made of peripheral blood. The chain carries TRBV27 and TRBJ1-5, with 7 nucleotides matching TRBD1. In nucleotides, the CDR3 is TGTGCCAGCAGTTCGACTGACAGGGCCTCGGTAGGAAGTCAGCCCCAGCATTTT. Protein product: CASSSTDRASVGSQPQHF.